The 12 T cell receptor beta chains below were found in one sample sequenced in a study of beta chain features in type 1 diabetes. Study conclusions and caveats: Within each of all four CD4+ subsets, Type 1 diabetes patients had TCRB CDR3s that were moderately but significantly shorter.

The antigens for these receptors are not known. cDNA synthesis used the whole RNA isolate, giving expressed TCRB sequences. Profiled with immunoSEQ multiplex PCR; TCRdb holds only in-frame clones, not every one. This table holds some 330,000 clones, roughly 12% found once. The material sequenced was naive CD4+ T cells from blood. These receptors originate from a woman between 18 and 29 years old with type 1 diabetes.

J is TRBJ1-2 and V is TRBV15; no reliable D call. V dropped 2 bases and J dropped 7 bases, with 14 bases sitting between them. CDR3 length: 14 amino acids. CDR1 is LNHNV, CDR2 YYDKDF, per germline (reference sequence). The CDR3 here is CATSRWEDSRGYTF. The CDR3 region has the DNA TGTGCCACCAGCAGATGGGAGGATAGTCGTGGCTACACCTTC.

This clone was seen a few times. The CDR3 reads CASRTEGTQYF. The CDR3 DNA reads TGTGCCAGCAGAACGGAGGGTACGCAGTATTTT. V is TRBV2 and J is TRBJ2-3, with TRBD2 as a possible D gene (6 bases). Trimming left V 6 bases short and J 8 bases short, with 9 bases between. Germline values: CDR1 SNHLY, CDR2 FYNNEI. The CDR3 runs 11 residues.

V and J are TRBV15 and TRBJ2-6; unclear D gene. This CDR3 has 15 residues. Germline CDR1 LNHNV, CDR2 YYDKDF (reference sequence). With 4 bases removed from V and 1 base from J, the gap between germline ends came to 8 bases. The CDR3: CATSTRESGANVLTF. As DNA, the CDR3 is TGTGCCACCAGCACCCGCGAATCTGGGGCCAACGTCCTGACTTTC.

This clone has just a few counts. The rearrangement joins TRBV7-2 to TRBJ2-7; 7 bases are shared with TRBD1. V lost 5 bases, J lost 5 bases, and 6 bases stayed unmatched. Germline V gene data show CDR1 as SGHTA and CDR2 as FQGNSA. The CDR3 has 13 amino acids. This CDR3 reads CASSRDRADEQYF. The DNA of the CDR3 is TGTGCCAGCAGCCGCGACAGGGCCGACGAGCAGTACTTC. Combining the CDR3 with reference TRBV7-2 and TRBJ2-7 gives the whole variable domain GAGVSQSPSNKVTEKGKDVELRCDPISGHTALYWYRQSLGQGLEFLIYFQGNSAPDKSGLPSDRFSAERTGGSVSTLTIQRTQQEDSAVYLCASSRDRADEQYFGPGTRLTVT.

The chain has TRBV7-8 and TRBJ1-2; 9 positions match TRBD1. J lost 4 bases, V lost 5 bases, and 5 bases had no gene match. CDR1 is SGHVS, CDR2 FQNEAQ, per germline. The CDR3 has 14 residues. The CDR3 sequence: CASSTGQGGYGYTF. Written as DNA, the CDR3 is TGTGCCAGCAGCACGGGACAGGGTGGCTATGGCTACACCTTC. Supplemented by reference TRBV7-8 and TRBJ1-2, the full variable domain reads GAGVSQSPRYKVAKRGQDVALRCDPISGHVSLFWYQQALGQGPEFLTYFQNEAQLDKSGLPSDRFFAERPEGSVSTLKIQRTQQEDSAVYLCASSTGQGGYGYTFGSGTRLTVV.

This clone was seen a handful of times. The chain is built from TRBV28 and TRBJ2-3; 8 bases agree with TRBD2. The CDR3 covers 15 residues. Germline values: CDR1 MDHEN, CDR2 SYDVKM. V lost 7 bases and J lost 3; bases outside the gene matches: 9. The CDR3 sequence is CASTSGGAETDTQYF. DNA for the CDR3: TGTGCCAGCACCTCCGGGGGGGCCGAAACAGATACGCAGTATTTT.

Only a few counts were recorded for this clone. V gene TRBV5-4 combines with J gene TRBJ2-3; 10 nucleotides line up with TRBD2. CDR3 length: 16 amino acids. Germline CDR1 SGHNT, CDR2 YYREEE (reference sequence). Trimming removed 1 base from V and 1 base from J; junction bases left unmatched: 3. CDR3 in amino acids: CASSLYLAGGTDTQYF. The CDR3 bases are TGTGCCAGCAGCTTGTACCTAGCGGGGGGCACAGATACGCAGTATTTT.

The CDR3 reads CSVRDSRRDEVYEAFF. As DNA, the CDR3 is TGCAGCGTTAGGGACAGTCGAAGAGATGAAGTCTACGAAGCTTTCTTT. The V gene is TRBV29-1, the J gene TRBJ1-1, with 7 positions matching TRBD1. This CDR3 has 16 amino acids. With 5 bases clipped from V and 8 bases from J, the junction kept 20 bases outside the gene matches. CDR1 is SQVTM and CDR2 is ANQGSEA in the germline V gene.

This clone has more than one count but fewer than ten. The V call is TRBV6-5, the J call TRBJ1-5; D may be TRBD1 (6 bases). The CDR3 consists of 14 residues. V lost 0 bases, J lost 9 bases, and 12 bases lay in between. Germline CDR1 MNHEY, CDR2 SVGAGI. The CDR3 protein is CASSYSAGVPPQHF. The DNA of the CDR3 is TGTGCCAGCAGTTACTCGGCAGGGGTCCCGCCCCAGCATTTT.

A few counts support this clone. This sequence joins TRBV30 and TRBJ1-4; weak D call: TRBD1 (5 bases). Germline V lookup: CDR1 GTSNPN, CDR2 SVGIG (reference sequence). CDR3 length: 11 residues. V lost 0 bases to trimming and J lost 14 bases, with 10 bases between them. The CDR3 loop is CAWSVGERLFF. As DNA, the CDR3 is TGTGCCTGGAGTGTAGGGGAAAGGCTGTTTTTT.

The sample holds a few counts of this clone. This chain joins TRBV18 and TRBJ2-7, with D possibly TRBD1 on 6 matching bases. The CDR3 covers 14 residues. Germline CDR1 KGHSH, CDR2 LQKENI. Deletions cut 5 bases from V and 0 bases from J, with 11 bases between. The CDR3 sequence is CASSNQGSSYEQYF. The DNA for the CDR3 is TGTGCCAGCTCAAACCAGGGGAGCTCCTACGAGCAGTACTTC.

This clone was detected only a few times. V usage is TRBV18 and J usage is TRBJ2-1; a possible D gene is TRBD1 (6 bases). Germline V gene lookup returns CDR1 KGHSH and CDR2 LQKENI. The CDR3 is made up of 14 amino acids. V lost 6 bases and J 4 bases, leaving 13 bases between the germline ends. The CDR3 protein is CASSPVGQYNEQFF. CDR3 DNA: TGTGCCAGCTCTCCTGTAGGACAGTACAATGAGCAGTTCTTC.